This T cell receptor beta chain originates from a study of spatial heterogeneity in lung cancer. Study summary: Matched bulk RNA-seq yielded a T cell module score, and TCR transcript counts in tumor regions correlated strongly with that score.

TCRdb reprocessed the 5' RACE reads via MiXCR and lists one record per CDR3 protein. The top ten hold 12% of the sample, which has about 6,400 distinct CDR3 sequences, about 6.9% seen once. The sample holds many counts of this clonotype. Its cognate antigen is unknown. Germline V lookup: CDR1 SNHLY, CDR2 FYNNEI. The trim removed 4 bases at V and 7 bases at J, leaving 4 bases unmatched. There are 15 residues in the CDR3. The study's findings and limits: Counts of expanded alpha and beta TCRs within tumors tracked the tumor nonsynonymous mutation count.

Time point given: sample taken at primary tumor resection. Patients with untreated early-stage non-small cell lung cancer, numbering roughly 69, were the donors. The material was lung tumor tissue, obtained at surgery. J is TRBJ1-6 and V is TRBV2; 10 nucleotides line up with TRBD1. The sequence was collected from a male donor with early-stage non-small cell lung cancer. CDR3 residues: CASSAGQGHNSPLHF. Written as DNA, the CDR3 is TGTGCCAGCAGTGCGGGACAGGGGCACAATTCACCCCTCCACTTT.